This passage covers 23 T cell receptor beta chains from one sample sequenced in a study of blood T cell repertoires in COVID-19. The protocol was immunoSEQ multiplex PCR, while the TCRdb copy is restricted to in-frame clones and leaves out a portion. In the table there are a few hundred thousand clones, over 75% of which are singletons. Sequencing was carried out using PBMCs or T cells enriched from blood (not recorded which). These receptors were taken from a young woman who had recovered from COVID-19.

This clone was seen just once. This rearrangement joins TRBV6-5 to TRBJ1-6; no definite D call. Germline values: CDR1 MNHEY, CDR2 SVGAGI. The CDR3 spans 12 residues. V gave up 8 bases and J gave up 13 bases, with 15 bases separating them. DNA of the CDR3: TGTGCCAGCTGGCTATCGGGTCACCCCCTCCACTTT. This encodes CASWLSGHPLHF.

The rearrangement links TRBV3-1 (or the pseudogene TRBV3-2) to TRBJ1-5; D gene ambiguous. CDR3 length: 14 residues. V was shortened by 1 base and J by 0 bases, with 4 bases between the two germline ends. Germline V CDR1 and CDR2: LGHDT, YNNKEL (reference sequence). Here the CDR3 reads CASSQGSSNQPQHF. CDR3 bases: TGTGCCAGCAGCCAAGGCAGTAGCAATCAGCCCCAGCATTTT.

J is TRBJ1-1 and V is TRBV5-4; 7 bases map to TRBD1. V shed 4 bases, J shed 7 bases, and the junction held 4 bases outside the gene matches. The length of the CDR3 is 12 residues. The germline CDR1 and CDR2 sequences are SGHNT and YYREEE (reference sequence). The CDR3 DNA sequence: TGTGCCAGCAGCCCGGACAGGTTTGAAGCTTTCTTT. Protein: CASSPDRFEAFF.

The chain combines TRBV29-1 with TRBJ2-7, with TRBD1 as a possible D gene (7 bases). CDR3 length: 16 amino acids. The ends were cut back, 1 base at V and 10 bases at J, with 26 bases in the middle. Germline V gene lookup returns CDR1 SQVTM and CDR2 ANQGSEA. The CDR3: CSVEGPFPGERTGQYF. CDR3 in DNA: TGCAGCGTTGAAGGTCCTTTTCCGGGGGAACGGACAGGACAGTACTTC.

Only one count was recorded for this clone. The gene calls are TRBV18 and TRBJ1-3; 7 nucleotides line up with TRBD1. The CDR3 totals 18 residues. From germline, CDR1 is KGHSH and CDR2 LQKENI. With V trimmed by 5 bases and J by 2 bases, 15 bases remained unmatched. The CDR3 coding sequence is TGTGCCAGCTCAACGCAGACAGGGAGGCTGACAGCTGGAAACACCATATATTTT. It encodes CASSTQTGRLTAGNTIYF.

V usage is TRBV5-4 and J usage is TRBJ1-6; 9 bases fit TRBD1. Germline values: CDR1 SGHNT, CDR2 YYREEE (reference sequence). The CDR3 is 15 amino acids. The ends lost 3 bases at V and 8 bases at J; junction bases unmatched: 6. The CDR3 DNA reads as TGTGCCAGCAGCTCGGGGGACAGGGACTATTCACCCCTCCACTTT. Protein product: CASSSGDRDYSPLHF.

In DNA form, the CDR3 reads TGCGCCAGCAGACCCGGGACTAGCGGGAGGTTTAGCTCCTACAATGAGCAGTTCTTC. Amino acids: CASRPGTSGRFSSYNEQFF. V is TRBV5-1 and J is TRBJ2-1; 15 nucleotides align to TRBD2. Germline loops: CDR1 SGHRS, CDR2 YFSETQ. This CDR3 is built from 19 residues. Trimming took 5 bases from V and 0 from J; bases not matched to a gene: 9.

The chain uses TRBV12-3 or TRBV12-4 and TRBJ1-1; possible D gene TRBD1, 5 bases. The V and J ends lost 5 bases and 1 base respectively, with 8 bases between them. This CDR3 has 13 amino acids. The CDR3 DNA is TGTGCCAGCAGTCCCCAGGGGAACACTGAAGCTTTCTTT. Residues: CASSPQGNTEAFF.

CDR3 bases: TGTGCCAGCAGCGTAACCACTGCGGGTTCGGGAAAGCCCCAGCATTTT. Protein: CASSVTTAGSGKPQHF. The rearrangement uses TRBV9 and TRBJ1-5; D is ambiguous. V dropped 1 base and J dropped 8 bases, with 19 bases sitting between them. The CDR3 contains 16 residues. Germline assignment: CDR1 SGDLS and CDR2 YYNGEE.

The chain uses TRBV3-1 (or the pseudogene TRBV3-2) and TRBJ1-6, with TRBD1 as a possible D gene (6 bases). The ends were cut back, 4 bases at V and 3 bases at J, with 10 bases in the middle. The CDR3 spans 15 residues. CDR1 and CDR2 from the germline V gene are LGHDT and YNNKEL (reference sequence). CDR3 nucleotide sequence: TGTGCCAGCAGCCTGGGACAAGGCTATAATTCACCCCTCCACTTT. Its protein product is CASSLGQGYNSPLHF.

This rearrangement joins TRBV30 to TRBJ1-1; no clear D. The CDR3 totals 11 residues. Germline CDR1 is GTSNPN and CDR2 is SVGIG (reference sequence). V lost 0 bases to trimming and J lost 9 bases, with 8 bases between them. The chain's CDR3 is CAWSVSVQAFF. Written as DNA, the CDR3 is TGTGCCTGGAGTGTCTCGGTCCAAGCTTTCTTT.

This chain links TRBV5-1 with TRBJ1-6; D remains ambiguous. Trimming stripped 3 bases from V and 6 bases from J, with 13 bases between. This CDR3 contains 15 residues. Germline V CDR1 and CDR2: SGHRS, YFSETQ. CDR3 loop: CASSSREEINSPLHF. The CDR3 DNA reads TGCGCCAGCAGCTCCCGGGAAGAGATTAATTCACCCCTCCACTTT. The complete variable domain, with remaining parts taken from reference TRBV5-1 and TRBJ1-6, reads KAGVTQTPRYLIKTRGQQVTLSCSPISGHRSVSWYQQTPGQGLQFLFEYFSETQRNKGNFPGRFSGRQFSNSRSEMNVSTLELGDSALYLCASSSREEINSPLHFGNGTRLTVT.

The chain is built from TRBV7-3 and TRBJ2-5; 7 bases map to TRBD1. This CDR3 comprises 15 residues. V gave up 1 base and J gave up 1 base; unmatched junction bases: 3. The V gene's germline CDR1 is SGHTA and CDR2 FQGTGA. Here the CDR3 DNA reads TGTGCCAGCAGCTTAATGGGACAGCCCCAAGAGACCCAGTACTTC. This sequence encodes CASSLMGQPQETQYF.

The chain is built from TRBV28 and TRBJ1-2; D might be TRBD1 (5 bases). Trimming stripped 2 bases from V and 9 bases from J, with 7 bases between. In germline, CDR1 is MDHEN, CDR2 SYDVKM. The length of the CDR3 is 11 residues. The CDR3 region is CASSLAGSYTF. CDR3 in DNA: TGTGCCAGCAGTTTAGCAGGGAGCTACACCTTC.

The chain employs TRBV12-3 or TRBV12-4 and TRBJ1-1; D gene uncertain. This CDR3 contains 13 residues. V lost 3 bases, J lost 3 bases, and 8 bases lay in between. The CDR3 is CASSFYSDTEAFF. CDR3 DNA sequence: TGTGCCAGCAGTTTTTACAGTGACACTGAAGCTTTCTTT.

The rearrangement joins TRBV28 to TRBJ1-5; possibly TRBD1 for D (6 bases). V gave up 5 bases and J gave up 3 bases, with 14 bases separating them. The CDR3 runs 15 residues. CDR1 and CDR2 (germline): MDHEN, SYDVKM. CDR3 bases: TGTGCCAGCAGTCCGTTGGACAGAGTCAATCAGCCCCAGCATTTT. It codes for CASSPLDRVNQPQHF.

This clone has just a few counts. The J gene is TRBJ1-1, the V gene TRBV7-9; 9 bases align to TRBD1. Germline values: CDR1 SEHNR, CDR2 FQNEAQ (reference sequence). The CDR3 length is 14 residues. V gave up 0 bases and J gave up 9 bases; unmatched junction bases: 5. In DNA form, the CDR3 reads TGTGCCAGCAGCTTAGCCGGGACAGGGTTTAAAGCTTTCTTT. Protein sequence: CASSLAGTGFKAFF.

The chain recombines TRBV13 with TRBJ2-7; tentatively, D is TRBD2 (6 bases). CDR3 size: 16 residues. The ends were cut back, 0 bases at V and 0 bases at J, with 12 bases in the middle. Germline loops: CDR1 PRHDT, CDR2 FYEKMQ (reference sequence). The CDR3 here is CASSLGGRGSSYEQYF. The CDR3 DNA reads as TGTGCCAGCAGCTTAGGAGGCCGGGGGAGCTCCTACGAGCAGTACTTC.

The V and J genes are TRBV5-5 and TRBJ1-2, with 7 bases fitting TRBD1. The CDR3 has 13 residues. The J segment lost 4 bases and the V segment lost 3 bases, leaving 3 bases of the junction unmatched. The germline CDR1 and CDR2 sequences are SGHKS and YYEKEE (reference sequence). CDR3 sequence (DNA): TGTGCCAGCAGCTCTCAGGGGGTCTATGGCTACACCTTC. Residues: CASSSQGVYGYTF.

J is TRBJ1-3 and V is TRBV4-1; D is unclear. The length of the CDR3 is 15 residues. V was trimmed by 2 bases and J by 5 bases, leaving 13 bases between them. Germline values: CDR1 MGHRA, CDR2 YSYEKL. This CDR3 reads CASSQLGVGRNTIYF. CDR3 nucleotide sequence: TGCGCCAGCAGCCAACTGGGAGTTGGGCGAAACACCATATATTTT.

V is TRBV3-1 (or the pseudogene TRBV3-2) and J is TRBJ1-1, with 8 bases matching TRBD1. This CDR3 contains 15 residues. The junction had 5 bases not matched to a gene; V was cut back by 4 bases and J by 1 base. The V gene's germline CDR1 is LGHDT and CDR2 YNNKEL (reference sequence). The CDR3 DNA is TGTGCCAGCAGCCCATTGGGGACAGGGAACACTGAAGCTTTCTTT. Its translation is CASSPLGTGNTEAFF.

J is TRBJ1-2 and V is TRBV29-1, with D hard to call. Trimming pared 0 bases from V and 2 bases from J, leaving 7 bases between. This CDR3 spans 13 amino acids. The germline CDR1 and CDR2 sequences are SQVTM and ANQGSEA. Written as DNA, the CDR3 is TGCAGCGTTGAAGATCAGGAAAACTATGGCTACACCTTC. Translated: CSVEDQENYGYTF.

This clone was counted only a few times. The chain carries TRBV12-3 or TRBV12-4 and TRBJ1-3; D perhaps matches TRBD1 (6 bases). The V and J ends lost 6 bases and 1 base respectively, with 7 bases between them. The CDR3 has 13 amino acids. This chain's CDR3 is CASRGGSGNTIYF. Here the CDR3 DNA reads TGTGCCAGCAGAGGGGGATCTGGAAACACCATATATTTT.